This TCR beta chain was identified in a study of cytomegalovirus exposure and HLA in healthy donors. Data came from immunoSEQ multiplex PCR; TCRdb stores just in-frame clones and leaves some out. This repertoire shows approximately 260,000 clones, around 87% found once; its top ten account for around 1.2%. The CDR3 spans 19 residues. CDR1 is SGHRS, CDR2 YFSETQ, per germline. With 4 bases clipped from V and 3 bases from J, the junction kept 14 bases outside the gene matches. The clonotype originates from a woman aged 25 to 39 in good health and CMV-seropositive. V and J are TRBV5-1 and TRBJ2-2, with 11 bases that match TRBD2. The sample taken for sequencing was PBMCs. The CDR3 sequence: CASSRRLAGTGRHTGELFF. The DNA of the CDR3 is TGCGCCAGCAGCCGACGACTAGCGGGGACGGGTCGTCACACCGGGGAGCTGTTTTTT.